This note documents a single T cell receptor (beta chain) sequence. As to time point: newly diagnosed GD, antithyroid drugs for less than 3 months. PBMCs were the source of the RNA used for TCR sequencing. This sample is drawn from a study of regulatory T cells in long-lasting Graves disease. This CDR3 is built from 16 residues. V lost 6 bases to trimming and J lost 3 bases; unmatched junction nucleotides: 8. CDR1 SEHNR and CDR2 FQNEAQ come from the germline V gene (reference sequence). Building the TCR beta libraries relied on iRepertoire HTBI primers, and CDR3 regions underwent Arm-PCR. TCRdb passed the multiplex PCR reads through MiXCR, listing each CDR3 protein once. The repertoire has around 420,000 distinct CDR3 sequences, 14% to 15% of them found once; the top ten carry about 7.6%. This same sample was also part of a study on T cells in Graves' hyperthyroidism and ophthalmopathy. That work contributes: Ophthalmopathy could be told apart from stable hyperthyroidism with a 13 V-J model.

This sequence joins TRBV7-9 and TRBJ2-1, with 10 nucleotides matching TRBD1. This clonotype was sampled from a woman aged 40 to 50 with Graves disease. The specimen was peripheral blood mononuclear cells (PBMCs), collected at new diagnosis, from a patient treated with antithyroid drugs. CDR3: CASRRGRDRGYNEQFF. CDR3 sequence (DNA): TGTGCCAGCAGACGAGGCCGGGACAGGGGCTACAATGAGCAGTTCTTC.